This TCR beta chain was documented in a study of shared clonotypes between healthy human individuals. The V and J ends lost 5 bases and 4 bases respectively, with 12 bases between them. The CDR3 runs 13 residues. CDR1 and CDR2 (germline): LNHDA, SQIVND (reference sequence). Repertoires were generated with immunoSEQ multiplex PCR, while TCRdb's copy carries only in-frame clones and drops some. In the table there are roughly 490,000 clones, 79% of which are singletons. The V call is TRBV19, the J call TRBJ2-7, with a tentative D call TRBD2 (6 bases). The receptor was isolated from a woman aged 40-49 years in good health. Some clones in this sample may be carry-over from other donors' samples. The sequencing sample was made of PBMCs. The CDR3 reads CASSPGGGYEQYF. CDR3 DNA sequence: TGTGCCAGTAGTCCCGGTGGGGGGTACGAGCAGTACTTC. The full variable domain, rest sourced from reference TRBV19 and TRBJ2-7, is DGGITQSPKYLFRKEGQNVTLSCEQNLNHDAMYWYRQDPGQGLRLIYYSQIVNDFQKGDIAEGYSVSREKKESFPLTVTSAQKNPTAFYLCASSPGGGYEQYFGPGTRLTVT.